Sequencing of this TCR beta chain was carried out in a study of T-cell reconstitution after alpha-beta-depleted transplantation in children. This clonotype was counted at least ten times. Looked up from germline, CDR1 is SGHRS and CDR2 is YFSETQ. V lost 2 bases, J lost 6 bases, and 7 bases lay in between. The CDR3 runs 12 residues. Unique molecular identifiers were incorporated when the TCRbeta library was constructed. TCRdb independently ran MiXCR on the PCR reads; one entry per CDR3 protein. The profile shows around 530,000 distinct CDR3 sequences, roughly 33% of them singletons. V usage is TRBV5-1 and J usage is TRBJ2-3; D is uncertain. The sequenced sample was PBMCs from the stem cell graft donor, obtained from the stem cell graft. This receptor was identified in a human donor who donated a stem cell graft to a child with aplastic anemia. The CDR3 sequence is CASSLTVDTQYF. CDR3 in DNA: TGCGCCAGCAGCTTAACAGTGGATACGCAGTATTTT.